In this sample, the clone carrying this T cell receptor beta chain turned up a few times. Antigen specificity is unknown. The data were taken from a study of PD-L1 blockade in urothelial cancer. Study-wide context: Starting around 2014, patients were given atezolizumab (1,200 mg intravenously every 3 weeks). Patients arrived having already received 0 to 3 prior chemotherapy regimens. About 90% of the 29 patients comprised males who had bladder-origin urothelial cancer.

Findings and caveats of the study: Tumor-associated clones in blood expanded more at 3 weeks in durable-benefit patients.

CDR1 and CDR2 from the germline V gene are MNHEY and SVGAGI. Trimming stripped 7 bases from V and 6 bases from J, with 9 bases between. The CDR3 runs to 11 residues. The data were produced by immunoSEQ multiplex PCR, yet TCRdb's version contains in-frame clones alone and is incomplete. The sample holds about 43,000 clones; 88% are singletons and the top ten take over 12%. The V and J genes are TRBV6-5 and TRBJ1-2, with D unresolved. This clonotype originated in an older woman with urothelial cancer. Sequencing was performed on PBMCs, taken around atezolizumab (anti-PD-L1) treatment. The CDR3 loop is CASTSIDGYTF. CDR3 bases: TGTGCCAGCACCTCTATAGATGGCTACACCTTC.